Shown below are 23 T cell receptor beta chains from a single sample sequenced in a study of shared clonotypes between healthy human individuals. Using immunoSEQ multiplex PCR, the repertoire was profiled, and TCRdb retains in-frame clones only, with some absent. The repertoire holds 650,000 to 700,000 clones, with about 90% as singletons. The sample comprised memory CD8+ T cells from PBMCs. Subset of the sample: CD45RO+ cells pooled with CCR7-negative TemRA cells. The source of these receptors is a man younger than 35 in good health. Some clones in this sample may be carry-over from other donors' samples.

The CDR3, as DNA: TGTGCCAGCAGCGTGGGTGCGAGCGCGGATCTCGAGCAGTACTTC. Translation gives CASSVGASADLEQYF. This chain joins TRBV9 and TRBJ2-7; D not resolved. CDR1 SGDLS and CDR2 YYNGEE come from the germline V gene. The V end was cut by 2 bases, the J end by 6 bases, with 18 bases between. The CDR3 runs 15 residues. Full variable domain (remainder filled in from reference TRBV9 and TRBJ2-7): DSGVTQTPKHLITATGQRVTLRCSPRSGDLSVYWYQQSLDQGLQFLIQYYNGEERAKGNILERFSAQQFPDLHSELNLSSLELGDSALYFCASSVGASADLEQYFGPGTRLTVT.

The V gene is TRBV29-1, the J gene TRBJ2-1; 15 bases are shared with TRBD2. The trim removed 7 bases at V and 3 bases at J, leaving 10 bases unmatched. CDR3 length: 17 amino acids. The germline V gene has CDR1 SQVTM and CDR2 ANQGSEA. The CDR3 bases are TGCAGCGCCTTAGGACTAGCGGGAGGGAGAAACTACAATGAGCAGTTCTTC. Encoded protein: CSALGLAGGRNYNEQFF.

CDR3 coding DNA: TGTGCCAGCAGTGGGCTAGCGGGGCAAGAGACCCAGTACTTC. Translated: CASSGLAGQETQYF. The genes are TRBV27 and TRBJ2-5; 9 positions match TRBD2. Per the germline V gene, CDR1 is MNHEY and CDR2 is SMNVEV (reference sequence). This CDR3 is built from 14 residues. J was trimmed by 2 bases and V by 5 bases; bases with no gene match: 3.

The rearrangement uses TRBV5-3 and TRBJ2-7; D is unclear. TRBV5-3 is treated as an ORF (open reading frame) with a function not yet certain. V dropped 0 bases and J dropped 5 bases, with 12 bases sitting between them. The CDR3 is 14 amino acids. The CDR3 region has the DNA TGTGCCAGAAGCTTGGAGTACAGCTGCAACGAGCAGTACTTC. As protein: CARSLEYSCNEQYF.

The chain joins TRBV7-2 to TRBJ2-7, with 11 bases aligning to TRBD1. The germline V gene encodes CDR1 SGHTA and CDR2 FQGNSA. This CDR3 has 16 amino acids. V gave up 5 bases and J gave up 0 bases; unmatched junction bases: 6. CDR3 DNA: TGTGCCAGCAGCGCGGTGGACAGGGGGCCCTCCTACGAGCAGTACTTC. Its protein product is CASSAVDRGPSYEQYF. The full variable domain, in which reference TRBV7-2 and TRBJ2-7 provide the parts outside the CDR3, is GAGVSQSPSNKVTEKGKDVELRCDPISGHTALYWYRQSLGQGLEFLIYFQGNSAPDKSGLPSDRFSAERTGGSVSTLTIQRTQQEDSAVYLCASSAVDRGPSYEQYFGPGTRLTVT.

About this clone: The same CDR3 can be traced to other DNA sequences in this sample. The V gene is TRBV11-2, the J gene TRBJ2-1, with D perhaps TRBD1 (6 bases). The CDR3 is made up of 12 amino acids. Trimming left V 1 base short and J 9 bases short, with 7 bases between. Germline CDR1 is SGHAT and CDR2 is FQNNGV. The CDR3 nucleotides are TGTGCCAGCAGCTTAGGGGGGCTTGAGCAGTTCTTC. This gives the protein CASSLGGLEQFF.

The J gene is TRBJ2-7, the V gene TRBV13; 10 bases are a match to TRBD2. From germline, CDR1 is PRHDT and CDR2 FYEKMQ (reference sequence). The ends lost 4 bases at V and 4 bases at J; junction bases unmatched: 19. The CDR3 is 19 residues long. The CDR3 DNA follows: TGTGCCAGCAGCTCCCGAGACCCCAGGGGAGCGGGAGGGAAGTACGAGCAGTACTTC. Amino acids: CASSSRDPRGAGGKYEQYF.

V gene TRBV25-1 combines with J gene TRBJ1-2; 7 bases align to TRBD1. The V segment lost 6 bases and the J segment 4 bases; nucleotides outside the gene matches: 2. The length of the CDR3 is 12 residues. Germline loops: CDR1 MGHDK, CDR2 SYGVNS. The CDR3 spells CASRQGLYGYTF. Here the CDR3 DNA reads TGTGCCAGCAGACAGGGGCTCTATGGCTACACCTTC.

The gene calls are TRBV5-8 and TRBJ1-1; no clear D gene. Germline V gene data show CDR1 as SGHTS and CDR2 as YDEGEE. The ends were cut back, 2 bases at V and 5 bases at J, with 4 bases in the middle. The CDR3 has 11 amino acids. This CDR3 is CASSFGTEAFF. The DNA for the CDR3 is TGTGCCAGCAGCTTTGGGACTGAAGCTTTCTTT.

The genes are TRBV27 and TRBJ2-7; TRBD1 is a possible D gene (6 bases). This CDR3 spans 13 amino acids. With 6 bases removed from V and 2 bases from J, the gap between germline ends came to 11 bases. Germline V gene data show CDR1 as MNHEY and CDR2 as SMNVEV (reference sequence). The CDR3 protein is CASRVQGTYEQYF. The DNA for the CDR3 is TGTGCCAGCAGGGTCCAGGGGACCTACGAGCAGTACTTC.

The chain has TRBV6-5 and TRBJ2-7; possibly TRBD1 or TRBD2 for D (5 bases each). CDR3 length: 15 amino acids. Trimming cost V 2 bases and J 1 base, with 12 bases left between them. Per the germline V gene, CDR1 is MNHEY and CDR2 is SVGAGI. CDR3 DNA: TGTGCCAGCAGTTACGGGACGGCTTCTTCCTACGAGCAGTACTTC. This gives the protein CASSYGTASSYEQYF.

This sequence joins TRBV4-3 and TRBJ2-1, with D unresolved. The V gene lost 3 bases and the J gene lost 3 bases, with 9 bases spanning the gap. The CDR3 contains 14 residues. Germline loops: CDR1 LGHNA, CDR2 YSLEER. CDR3 amino acids: CASSHLQLYNEQFF. DNA of the CDR3: TGCGCCAGCAGCCACTTGCAGCTCTACAATGAGCAGTTCTTC.

This clone was seen more than once but under ten times. The chain uses TRBV28 and TRBJ2-2, with D unresolved. The germline gives CDR1 MDHEN, CDR2 SYDVKM. The CDR3 runs to 11 residues. The ends were cut back, 3 bases at V and 6 bases at J, with 2 bases in the middle. The DNA for the CDR3 is TGTGCCAGCAGTTTTTCCGGGGAGCTGTTTTTT. As protein: CASSFSGELFF.

CDR3 protein: CASSLPVTGMDEQFF. DNA of the CDR3: TGTGCCAGCAGCTTGCCGGTCACAGGGATGGATGAGCAGTTCTTC. The chain uses TRBV5-4 and TRBJ2-1; a possible D gene is TRBD1 (6 bases). The CDR3 length is 15 residues. The V and J ends lost 1 base and 8 bases respectively, with 16 bases between them. Germline CDR1 SGHNT, CDR2 YYREEE (reference sequence).

The rearrangement uses TRBV11-2 and TRBJ1-6; D gene uncertain. Germline V gives CDR1 SGHAT, CDR2 FQNNGV. V lost 4 bases to trimming and J lost 7 bases, with 17 bases between them. The CDR3 has 16 residues. This CDR3 reads CASSSLPRMTNSPLHF. Here the CDR3 DNA reads TGTGCCAGCAGCTCCTTACCCAGAATGACGAATTCACCCCTCCACTTT.

V usage is TRBV7-6 and J usage is TRBJ2-7, with TRBD2 matching over 11 bases. Germline V gene sequence: CDR1 SGHVS, CDR2 FNYEAQ. The CDR3 length is 15 residues. The V segment lost 3 bases and the J segment 5 bases; nucleotides outside the gene matches: 6. The chain's CDR3 is CASSFLAGGLNEQYF. CDR3 in DNA: TGTGCCAGCAGCTTCCTAGCGGGAGGCCTAAACGAGCAGTACTTC.

The chain links TRBV7-3 to TRBJ2-7; 7 bases line up with TRBD2. The ends lost 4 bases at V and 5 bases at J; junction bases unmatched: 11. Germline-derived CDR1 and CDR2 are SGHTA and FQGTGA. CDR3 length equals 15 residues. The CDR3 nucleotides read TGTGCCAGCAGCTACGGACTAGGAAGGGTAGACGAGCAGTACTTC. Residues: CASSYGLGRVDEQYF.

The V call is TRBV6-1, the J call TRBJ2-1; perhaps TRBD2 as D (6 bases). The germline gives CDR1 MNHNS, CDR2 SASEGT. The CDR3 loop spans 15 amino acids. V lost 3 bases, J lost 15 bases, and 24 bases lay in between. The DNA of the CDR3 is TGTGCCAGCAGTGAGGGGGGTTTATCAGGCTCAAATTCGTTCTTC. Protein sequence: CASSEGGLSGSNSFF.

The V call is TRBV5-1, the J call TRBJ2-1; 8 nucleotides match TRBD2. This CDR3 has 15 amino acids. The ends lost 2 bases at V and 5 bases at J; junction bases unmatched: 6. Germline V gene sequence: CDR1 SGHRS, CDR2 YFSETQ. CDR3 bases: TGCGCCAGCAGCTTTGTTAGCGGGGAGAACAATGAGCAGTTCTTC. Protein: CASSFVSGENNEQFF.

This chain links TRBV30 with TRBJ1-1; D remains ambiguous. Germline loops: CDR1 GTSNPN, CDR2 SVGIG (reference sequence). The V end was cut by 3 bases, the J end by 1 base, with 6 bases between. This CDR3 has 12 residues. CDR3 DNA sequence: TGTGCCTGGAGGGTTAAGAACACTGAAGCTTTCTTT. It specifies CAWRVKNTEAFF.

The chain joins TRBV4-1 to TRBJ2-2; D possibly corresponds to TRBD1 (6 bases). Trimming removed 4 bases at V and 4 bases at J, with 13 bases between. Germline CDR1 MGHRA, CDR2 YSYEKL. CDR3 length: 15 residues. CDR3 nucleotide sequence: TGCGCCAGCAGCCCGGGACACGGAGGCACCGGGGAGCTGTTTTTT. Its protein product is CASSPGHGGTGELFF.

The chain carries TRBV13 and TRBJ2-7; TRBD1 matches 9 bases. The length of the CDR3 is 15 residues. V shed 1 base, J shed 3 bases, and the junction held 4 bases outside the gene matches. Germline CDR1 PRHDT, CDR2 FYEKMQ (reference sequence). CDR3: CASSLVGTGIYEQYF. Here the CDR3 DNA reads TGTGCCAGCAGCTTAGTCGGGACAGGGATCTACGAGCAGTACTTC.

This chain connects TRBV27 to TRBJ2-7; D is unresolved. With 3 bases removed from V and 0 bases from J, the gap between germline ends came to 9 bases. The CDR3 spans 14 residues. The germline V gene has CDR1 MNHEY and CDR2 SMNVEV (reference sequence). This CDR3 reads CASSFEGNSYEQYF. CDR3 DNA sequence: TGTGCCAGCAGTTTTGAAGGGAACTCCTACGAGCAGTACTTC.